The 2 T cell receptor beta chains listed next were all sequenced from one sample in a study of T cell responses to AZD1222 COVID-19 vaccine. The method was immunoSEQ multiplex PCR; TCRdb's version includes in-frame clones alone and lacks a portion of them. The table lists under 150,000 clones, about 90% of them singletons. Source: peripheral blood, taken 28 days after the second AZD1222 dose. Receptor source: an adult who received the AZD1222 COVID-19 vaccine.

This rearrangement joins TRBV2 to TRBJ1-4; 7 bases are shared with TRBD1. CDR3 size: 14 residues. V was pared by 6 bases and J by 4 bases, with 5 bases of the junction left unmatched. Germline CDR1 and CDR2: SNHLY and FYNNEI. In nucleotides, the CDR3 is TGTGCCAGCAGAGGACAGGCGATTAATGAAAAACTGTTTTTT. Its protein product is CASRGQAINEKLFF.

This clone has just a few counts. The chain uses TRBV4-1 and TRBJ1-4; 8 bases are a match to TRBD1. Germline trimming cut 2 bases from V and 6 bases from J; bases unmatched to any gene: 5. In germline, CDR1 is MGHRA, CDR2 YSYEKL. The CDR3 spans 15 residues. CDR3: CASSQTPGQDEKLFF. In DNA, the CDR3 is TGCGCCAGCAGCCAAACACCGGGACAGGATGAAAAACTGTTTTTT.